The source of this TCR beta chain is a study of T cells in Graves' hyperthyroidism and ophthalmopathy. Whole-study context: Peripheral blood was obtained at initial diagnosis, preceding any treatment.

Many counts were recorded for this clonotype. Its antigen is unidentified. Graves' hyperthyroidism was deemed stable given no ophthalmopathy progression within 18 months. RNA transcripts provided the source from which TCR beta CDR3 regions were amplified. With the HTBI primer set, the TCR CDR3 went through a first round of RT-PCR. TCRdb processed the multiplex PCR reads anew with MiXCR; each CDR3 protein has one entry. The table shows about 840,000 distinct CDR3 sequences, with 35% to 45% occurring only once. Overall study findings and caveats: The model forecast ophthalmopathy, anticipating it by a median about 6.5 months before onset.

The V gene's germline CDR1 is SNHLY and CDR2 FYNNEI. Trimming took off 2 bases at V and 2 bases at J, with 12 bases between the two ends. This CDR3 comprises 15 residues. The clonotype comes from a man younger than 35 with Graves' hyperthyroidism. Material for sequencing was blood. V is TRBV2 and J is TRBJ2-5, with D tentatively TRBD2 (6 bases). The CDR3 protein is CASSERRVSQETQYF. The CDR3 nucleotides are TGTGCCAGCAGTGAAAGGAGGGTATCACAAGAGACCCAGTACTTC.